This note documents a single T cell receptor beta chain sequence. Trimming left V 1 base short and J 2 bases short, with 9 bases between. CDR3 length: 14 amino acids. Germline-derived CDR1 and CDR2 are SGHDN and FVKESK. This sample was included in a study of cytomegalovirus exposure and HLA in healthy donors. Unrecorded immune exposures were likely, despite nominal health at sampling. The PCR employed 60 Vbeta primers together with 13 Jbeta primers. The assay was immunoSEQ multiplex PCR, and TCRdb's table has in-frame clones only and misses some. The sample records around 150,000 clones, 70% to 80% being singletons.

Sample: PBMCs. The chain couples TRBV14 to TRBJ2-7; D gene unclear. The sequence was obtained from a human donor in good health. The CDR3 nucleotides are TGTGCCAGCAGCCAAGGCCCGGGTCCCTACGAGCAGTACTTC. Encoded protein: CASSQGPGPYEQYF.